Below are 21 T cell receptor beta chains sequenced from a single sample in a study of response to subunit inactivated influenza vaccine. TCRdb recomputed calls from the RT-PCR reads with MiXCR, one row per CDR3 protein. The top ten clones hold approximately 10% of a sample with 500,000 to 600,000 distinct CDR3 sequences, about 11% of them seen once. This sample also belongs to another study, concerning T cells expressing NK-cell markers. That paper adds: What made the TCR beta cDNA was 5'RACE template switching with UMIs.

This sample comprised PBMCs from blood, obtained on the day of vaccination. Every receptor here comes from a man aged 45 to 65 who received an inactivated influenza vaccine.

This clonotype was counted a few times. The chain is built from TRBV28 and TRBJ2-7, with TRBD2 identical over 8 bases. Germline V lookup: CDR1 MDHEN, CDR2 SYDVKM. V lost 1 base to trimming and J lost 4 bases; unmatched junction nucleotides: 9. The CDR3 loop spans 16 amino acids. CDR3 region: CASSLSLLSGGYEQYF. CDR3 nucleotides: TGTGCCAGCAGTTTATCCCTACTAAGCGGGGGATACGAGCAGTACTTC.

This clonotype has just a few counts. The V gene is TRBV15, the J gene TRBJ2-3; D perhaps matches TRBD1 (6 bases). V gave up 8 bases and J gave up 1 base, with 10 bases separating them. This CDR3 has 13 amino acids. The V gene's germline CDR1 is LNHNV and CDR2 YYDKDF (reference sequence). CDR3 sequence: CATAEGGTDTQYF. CDR3 bases: TGTGCCACCGCCGAGGGGGGCACAGATACGCAGTATTTT.

The chain combines TRBV10-3 with TRBJ2-3, with D unclear. V gave up 6 bases and J gave up 6 bases, with 10 bases separating them. The germline V gene encodes CDR1 ENHRY and CDR2 SYGVKD. The CDR3 covers 12 residues. Here the CDR3 reads CAISKGSDTQYF. CDR3 bases: TGTGCCATCAGCAAAGGCTCCGATACGCAGTATTTT.

This clonotype was recorded a few times. The chain carries TRBV5-6 and TRBJ2-3; TRBD1 agrees at 7 bases. The CDR3 runs 15 residues. The V and J ends lost 2 bases and 4 bases, in that order; junction bases with no gene match: 7. CDR1 is SGHDT and CDR2 is YYEEEE in the germline V gene. CDR3 sequence (DNA): TGTGCCAGCAGCTTTGTGTTAGGGGGCGCAGATACGCAGTATTTT. Translation gives CASSFVLGGADTQYF.

This clonotype was detected many times. The rearrangement joins TRBV7-8 to TRBJ2-2; 10 bases agree with TRBD2. Per germline, CDR1 SGHVS and CDR2 FQNEAQ. V shed 5 bases, J shed 1 base, and the junction held 4 bases outside the gene matches. The CDR3 consists of 16 residues. The CDR3 DNA is TGTGCCAGCAGCCCCAGGACTAGCGGGAACACCGGGGAGCTGTTTTTT. It is translated as CASSPRTSGNTGELFF.

V and J are TRBV20-1 and TRBJ1-5; 8 bases map to TRBD1. The V gene end was trimmed by 3 bases and the J gene end by 4 bases; junction bases not matched to a gene: 14. Germline values: CDR1 DFQATT, CDR2 SNEGSKA (reference sequence). This CDR3 contains 17 residues. In nucleotides, the CDR3 is TGCAGTGCTAGGGAACCAGGGGGCTTTATAGGAAATCAGCCCCAGCATTTT. Translation: CSAREPGGFIGNQPQHF.

This clonotype occurred many times. This sequence joins TRBV5-1 and TRBJ1-6; D is undetermined. Trimming left V 3 bases short and J 6 bases short, with 16 bases between. Germline values: CDR1 SGHRS, CDR2 YFSETQ. The CDR3 has 16 amino acids. The CDR3 here is CASSSGAPLLNSPLHF. CDR3 DNA sequence: TGCGCCAGCAGCTCGGGAGCGCCGCTCCTTAATTCACCCCTCCACTTT.

The CDR3 loop is CASSLAPATKGNEQFF. DNA for the CDR3: TGCGCCAGCAGCTTGGCCCCCGCAACCAAAGGGAATGAGCAGTTCTTC. The chain links TRBV5-1 to TRBJ2-1; unclear D gene. The ends were cut back, 0 bases at V and 7 bases at J, with 17 bases in the middle. The germline CDR1 and CDR2 sequences are SGHRS and YFSETQ. The CDR3 has 16 amino acids.

The chain links TRBV20-1 to TRBJ2-1; 7 positions agree with TRBD2. The CDR3 has 15 amino acids. Germline CDR1 is DFQATT and CDR2 is SNEGSKA (reference sequence). The V gene end was trimmed by 3 bases and the J gene end by 8 bases; junction bases not matched to a gene: 13. For the CDR3, the DNA is TGCAGTGCTAGGCCCTATCGGGGGGTCAGCTATGAGCAGTTCTTC. It specifies CSARPYRGVSYEQFF.

The chain uses TRBV10-3 and TRBJ2-6; D unresolved. The V gene lost 10 bases and the J gene lost 0 bases, with 13 bases spanning the gap. Germline V gene sequence: CDR1 ENHRY, CDR2 SYGVKD. The CDR3 is 15 amino acids. CDR3 protein: CATCDPGSGANVLTF. Written as DNA, the CDR3 is TGTGCCACCTGTGACCCAGGCTCTGGGGCCAACGTCCTGACTTTC.

The V gene is TRBV20-1, the J gene TRBJ2-2; a possible D gene is TRBD2 (5 bases). The germline V gene encodes CDR1 DFQATT and CDR2 SNEGSKA (reference sequence). This CDR3 comprises 15 residues. The V end was cut by 0 bases, the J end by 1 base, with 9 bases between. The CDR3 nucleotides are TGCAGTGCTAGAGATGGCCGGGAGAACACCGGGGAGCTGTTTTTT. Translated: CSARDGRENTGELFF.

This clonotype was counted between two and nine times. This rearrangement joins TRBV7-6 to TRBJ2-7; a weak D match, TRBD2 (6 bases). V was pared by 5 bases and J by 2 bases, with 16 bases between. The germline V gene encodes CDR1 SGHVS and CDR2 FNYEAQ. The CDR3 contains 15 residues. CDR3 DNA: TGTGCCAGCAGCCGGGACTCGGGGATCACCTACGAGCAGTACTTC. Its protein product is CASSRDSGITYEQYF.

In this sample, this clonotype turned up a few times. The rearrangement joins TRBV27 to TRBJ1-1; a weak D match, TRBD1 (5 bases). V lost 6 bases and J lost 4, with 15 bases in between. The CDR3 has 14 amino acids. The germline gives CDR1 MNHEY, CDR2 SMNVEV (reference sequence). DNA of the CDR3: TGTGCCAGCAGCCCGGACGTTAGGGGCACTGAAGCTTTCTTT. This encodes CASSPDVRGTEAFF.

This clonotype occurred a few times. The chain links TRBV12-3 or TRBV12-4 to TRBJ1-5, with no clear D. The CDR3 is 12 amino acids. V gave up 2 bases and J gave up 6 bases, with 5 bases separating them. CDR3 in amino acids: CASSLRPQPQHF. The CDR3 DNA reads TGTGCCAGCAGTTTAAGGCCTCAGCCCCAGCATTTT.

The J gene is TRBJ2-1, the V gene TRBV29-1, with 7 bases fitting TRBD2. Germline trimming cut 0 bases from V and 8 bases from J; bases unmatched to any gene: 7. The length of the CDR3 is 14 residues. The germline gives CDR1 SQVTM, CDR2 ANQGSEA. CDR3 coding DNA: TGCAGCGTTGAAGAAAGGGAGGGTTACGATGAGCAGTTCTTC. Protein product: CSVEEREGYDEQFF.

This clonotype was counted only a few times. The chain uses TRBV6-1 and TRBJ2-1; possible D gene TRBD2, 7 bases. The CDR3 is 15 residues long. Trimming removed 6 bases from V and 4 bases from J, with 16 bases in between. Germline loops: CDR1 MNHNS, CDR2 SASEGT. CDR3 in amino acids: CASRKTGGAYNEQFF. DNA for the CDR3: TGTGCCAGCAGAAAAACGGGGGGCGCGTACAATGAGCAGTTCTTC.

A few counts support this clonotype. The genes are TRBV7-3 and TRBJ2-1; TRBD2 matches at 13 bases. The CDR3 contains 16 residues. V dropped 4 bases and J dropped 9; count of bases not matched to a gene: 9. CDR1 is SGHTA, CDR2 FQGTGA, per germline. CDR3 nucleotides: TGTGCCAGCAGCTCATGGACTAGCGGGAGTTCCTCTGAGCAGTTCTTC. Amino acids: CASSSWTSGSSSEQFF.

The CDR3 DNA reads as TGTGCCAGCAGCTCGACGCGCAGCGGGTATTCCTACAATGAGCAGTTCTTC. As protein: CASSSTRSGYSYNEQFF. The chain uses TRBV7-9 and TRBJ2-1, with D perhaps matching TRBD2 (6 bases). Trimming cost V 4 bases and J 1 base, with 17 bases left between them. Germline CDR1 is SEHNR and CDR2 is FQNEAQ (reference sequence). The CDR3 sequence is 17 residues long.

This clonotype has more than one count but fewer than ten. This chain joins TRBV4-3 and TRBJ2-5; the D gene is possibly TRBD2 (5 bases). This CDR3 comprises 16 residues. V was clipped by 0 bases and J by 1 base, with 12 bases between them. The V gene's germline CDR1 is LGHNA and CDR2 YSLEER. This chain's CDR3 is CASSQEYGEFQETQYF. CDR3 DNA: TGCGCCAGCAGCCAAGAATACGGGGAGTTCCAAGAGACCCAGTACTTC.

The table lists this clonotype with a few counts. The chain links TRBV28 to TRBJ2-7; no clear D gene. This CDR3 is built from 13 residues. Trimming removed 5 bases at V and 3 bases at J, with 11 bases between. The germline V gene has CDR1 MDHEN and CDR2 SYDVKM. The DNA for the CDR3 is TGTGCCAGCAGTCCCCCGGACGGCTACGAGCAGTACTTC. Translating gives CASSPPDGYEQYF.

This clonotype turned up a few times. This chain joins TRBV24-1 and TRBJ2-1; 7 positions agree with TRBD1. V was clipped by 2 bases and J by 11 bases; unmatched bases: 8. This CDR3 has 14 amino acids. CDR1 and CDR2 (germline): KGHDR, SFDVKD. DNA of the CDR3: TGTGCCACCAGTGATTCCGGACGACAGGGTAAGCAGTTCTTC. Translating gives CATSDSGRQGKQFF.